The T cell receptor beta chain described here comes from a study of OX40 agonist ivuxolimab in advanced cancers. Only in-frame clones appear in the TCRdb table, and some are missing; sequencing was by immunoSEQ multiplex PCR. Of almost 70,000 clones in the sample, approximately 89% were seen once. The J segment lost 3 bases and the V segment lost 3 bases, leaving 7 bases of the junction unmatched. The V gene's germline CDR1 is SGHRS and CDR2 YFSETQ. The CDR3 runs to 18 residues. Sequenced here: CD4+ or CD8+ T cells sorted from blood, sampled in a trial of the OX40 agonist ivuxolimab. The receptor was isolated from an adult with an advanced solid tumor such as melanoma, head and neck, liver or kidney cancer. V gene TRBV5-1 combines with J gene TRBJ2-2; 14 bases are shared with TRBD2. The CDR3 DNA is TGCGCCAGCAGCTCGGGACTAGCGGGAGTAGGGGACACCGGGGAGCTGTTTTTT. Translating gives CASSSGLAGVGDTGELFF.